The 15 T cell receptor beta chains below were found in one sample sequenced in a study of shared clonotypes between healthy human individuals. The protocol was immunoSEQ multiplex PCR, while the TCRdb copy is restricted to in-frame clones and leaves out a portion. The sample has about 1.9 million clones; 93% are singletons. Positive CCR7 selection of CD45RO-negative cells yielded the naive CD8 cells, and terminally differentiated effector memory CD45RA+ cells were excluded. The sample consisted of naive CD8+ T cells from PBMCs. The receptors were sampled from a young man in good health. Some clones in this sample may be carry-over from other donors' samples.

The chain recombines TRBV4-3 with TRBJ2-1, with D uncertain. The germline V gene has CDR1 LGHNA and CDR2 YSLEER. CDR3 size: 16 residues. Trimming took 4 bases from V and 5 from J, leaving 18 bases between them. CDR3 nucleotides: TGCGCCAGCAGCCCCATGTCTGGCGCCCGAAACAATGAGCAGTTCTTC. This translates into CASSPMSGARNNEQFF.

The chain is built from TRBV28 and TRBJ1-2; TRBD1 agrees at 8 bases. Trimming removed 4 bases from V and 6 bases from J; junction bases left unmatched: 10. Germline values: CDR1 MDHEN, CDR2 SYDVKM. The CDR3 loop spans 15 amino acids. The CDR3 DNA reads TGTGCCAGCAGTTCGCCTAGGGACAGGCTTGATGGCTACACCTTC. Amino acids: CASSSPRDRLDGYTF.

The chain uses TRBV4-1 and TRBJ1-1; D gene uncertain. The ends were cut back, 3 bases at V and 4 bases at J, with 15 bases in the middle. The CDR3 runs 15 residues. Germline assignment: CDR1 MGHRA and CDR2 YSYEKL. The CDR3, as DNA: TGCGCCAGCAGCCATACACACGGGTTGGGCACTGAAGCTTTCTTT. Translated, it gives CASSHTHGLGTEAFF.

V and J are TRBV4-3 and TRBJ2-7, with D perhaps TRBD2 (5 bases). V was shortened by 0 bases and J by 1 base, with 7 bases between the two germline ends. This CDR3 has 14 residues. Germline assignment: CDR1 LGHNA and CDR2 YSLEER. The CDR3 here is CASSQDWRSYEQYF. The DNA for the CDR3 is TGCGCCAGCAGCCAAGATTGGAGGTCCTACGAGCAGTACTTC.

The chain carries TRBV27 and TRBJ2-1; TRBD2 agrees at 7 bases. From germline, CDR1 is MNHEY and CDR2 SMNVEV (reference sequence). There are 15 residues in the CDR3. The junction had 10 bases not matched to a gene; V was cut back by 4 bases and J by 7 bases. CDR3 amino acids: CASSSVGGPWNEQFF. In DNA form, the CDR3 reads TGTGCCAGCAGTTCGGTGGGAGGGCCGTGGAATGAGCAGTTCTTC.

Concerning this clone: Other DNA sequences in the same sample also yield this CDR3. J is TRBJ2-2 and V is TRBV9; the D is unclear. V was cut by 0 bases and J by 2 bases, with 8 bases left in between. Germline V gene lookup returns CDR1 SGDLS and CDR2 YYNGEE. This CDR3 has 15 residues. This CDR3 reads CASSVGRANTGELFF. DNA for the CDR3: TGTGCCAGCAGCGTAGGCCGAGCTAACACCGGGGAGCTGTTTTTT.

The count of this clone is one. The CDR3 bases are TGCGCCAGCAGCTTTTCAAGAGGGGGCACAGATACGCAGTATTTT. Amino acids: CASSFSRGGTDTQYF. This sequence joins TRBV5-1 and TRBJ2-3, with D perhaps matching TRBD1 or TRBD2 (5 bases each). The CDR3 is 15 amino acids. The V end lost 2 bases, the J end lost 1 base, and 11 bases lay between the germline ends. Germline CDR1 is SGHRS and CDR2 is YFSETQ.

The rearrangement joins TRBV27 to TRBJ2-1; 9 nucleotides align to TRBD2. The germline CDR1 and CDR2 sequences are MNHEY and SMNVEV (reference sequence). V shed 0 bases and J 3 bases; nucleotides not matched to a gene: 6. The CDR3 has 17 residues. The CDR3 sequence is CASSLSAGTSIYNEQFF. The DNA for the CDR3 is TGTGCCAGCAGTTTATCGGCGGGGACTAGCATCTACAATGAGCAGTTCTTC.

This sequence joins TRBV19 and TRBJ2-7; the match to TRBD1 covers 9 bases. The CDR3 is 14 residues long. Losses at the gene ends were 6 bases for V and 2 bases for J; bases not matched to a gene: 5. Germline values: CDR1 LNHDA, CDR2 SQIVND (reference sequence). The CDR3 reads CASSRQGVAYEQYF. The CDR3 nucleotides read TGTGCCAGTAGCCGACAGGGGGTTGCCTACGAGCAGTACTTC.

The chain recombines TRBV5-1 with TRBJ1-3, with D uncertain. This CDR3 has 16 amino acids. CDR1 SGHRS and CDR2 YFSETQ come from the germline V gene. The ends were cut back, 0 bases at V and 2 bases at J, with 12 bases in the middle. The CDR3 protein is CASSLDWARAGNTIYF. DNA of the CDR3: TGCGCCAGCAGCTTGGATTGGGCGAGAGCTGGAAACACCATATATTTT.

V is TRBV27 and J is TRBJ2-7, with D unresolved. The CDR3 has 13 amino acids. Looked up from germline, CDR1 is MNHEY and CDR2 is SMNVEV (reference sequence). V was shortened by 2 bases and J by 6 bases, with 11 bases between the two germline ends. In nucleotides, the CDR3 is TGTGCCAGCAGTTTAGGGCATTCGACCGAGCAGTACTTC. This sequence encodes CASSLGHSTEQYF.

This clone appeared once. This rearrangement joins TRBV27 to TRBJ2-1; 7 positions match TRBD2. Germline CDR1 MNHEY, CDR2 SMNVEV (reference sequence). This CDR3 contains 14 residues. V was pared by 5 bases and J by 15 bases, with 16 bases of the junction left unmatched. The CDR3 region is CASSAYSSATSLFF. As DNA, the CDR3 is TGTGCCAGCAGTGCCTACTCATCCGCGACTAGCCTGTTCTTC.

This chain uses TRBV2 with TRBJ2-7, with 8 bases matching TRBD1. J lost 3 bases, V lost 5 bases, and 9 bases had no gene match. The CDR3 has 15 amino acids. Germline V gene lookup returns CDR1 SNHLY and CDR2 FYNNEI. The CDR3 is CASSPEGQEGYEQYF. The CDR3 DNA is TGTGCCAGCAGTCCCGAGGGACAGGAGGGCTACGAGCAGTACTTC.

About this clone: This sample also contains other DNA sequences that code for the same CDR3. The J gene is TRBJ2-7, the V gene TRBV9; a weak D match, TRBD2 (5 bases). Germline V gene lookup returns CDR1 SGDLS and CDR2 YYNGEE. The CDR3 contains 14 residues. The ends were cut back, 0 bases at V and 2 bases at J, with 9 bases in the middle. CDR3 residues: CASSVGVGTYEQYF. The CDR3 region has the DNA TGTGCCAGCAGCGTAGGGGTCGGGACCTACGAGCAGTACTTC.

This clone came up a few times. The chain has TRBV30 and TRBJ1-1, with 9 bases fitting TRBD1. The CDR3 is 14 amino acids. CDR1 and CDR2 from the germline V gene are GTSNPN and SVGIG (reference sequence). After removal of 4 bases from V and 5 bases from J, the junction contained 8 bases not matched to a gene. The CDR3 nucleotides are TGTGCCTGGACTTCGACAGGGGGGAGGACTGAAGCTTTCTTT. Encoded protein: CAWTSTGGRTEAFF.